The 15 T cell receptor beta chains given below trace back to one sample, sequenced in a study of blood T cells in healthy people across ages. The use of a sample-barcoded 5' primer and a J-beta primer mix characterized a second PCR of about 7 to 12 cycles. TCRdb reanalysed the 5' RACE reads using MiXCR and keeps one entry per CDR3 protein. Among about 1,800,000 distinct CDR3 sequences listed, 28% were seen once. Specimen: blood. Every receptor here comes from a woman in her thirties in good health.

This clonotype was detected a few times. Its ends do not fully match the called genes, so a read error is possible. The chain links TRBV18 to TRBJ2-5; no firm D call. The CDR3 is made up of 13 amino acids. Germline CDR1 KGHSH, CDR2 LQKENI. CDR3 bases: TGTGCCAGCGCTTCCGGGTCCCAACAGACCCAGTACTTC. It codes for CASASGSQQTQYF. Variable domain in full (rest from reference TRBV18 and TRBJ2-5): NAGVMQNPRHLVRRRGQEARLRCSPMKGHSHVYWYRQLPEEGLKFMVYLQKENIIDESGMPKERFSAEFPKEGPSILRIQQVVRGDSAAYFCASASGSQQTQYFGPGTRLLVL.

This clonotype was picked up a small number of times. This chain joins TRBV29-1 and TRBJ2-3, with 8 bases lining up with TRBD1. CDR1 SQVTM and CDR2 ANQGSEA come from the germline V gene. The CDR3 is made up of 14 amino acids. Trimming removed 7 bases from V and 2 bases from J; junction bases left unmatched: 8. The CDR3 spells CSATTGAYTDTQYF. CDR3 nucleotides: TGCAGCGCTACGACAGGGGCCTACACAGATACGCAGTATTTT.

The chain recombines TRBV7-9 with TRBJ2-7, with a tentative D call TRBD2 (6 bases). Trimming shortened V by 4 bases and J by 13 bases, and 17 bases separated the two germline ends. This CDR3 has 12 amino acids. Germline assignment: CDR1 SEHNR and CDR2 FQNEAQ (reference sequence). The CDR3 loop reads CASSSDYGERYF. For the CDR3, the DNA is TGTGCCAGCAGCTCGGACTACGGGGAGCGTTACTTC.

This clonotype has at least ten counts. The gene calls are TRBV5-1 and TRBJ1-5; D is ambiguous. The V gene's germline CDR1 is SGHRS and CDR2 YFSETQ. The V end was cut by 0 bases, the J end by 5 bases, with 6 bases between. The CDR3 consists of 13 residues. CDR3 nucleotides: TGCGCCAGCAGCTTGGACGGGGATCAGCCCCAGCATTTT. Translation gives CASSLDGDQPQHF.

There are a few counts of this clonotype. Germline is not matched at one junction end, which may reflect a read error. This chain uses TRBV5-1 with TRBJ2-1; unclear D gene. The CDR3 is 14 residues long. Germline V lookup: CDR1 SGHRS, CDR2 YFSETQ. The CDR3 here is CAGSLTVPYNEQFF. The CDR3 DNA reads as TGCGCCGGCAGCTTGACTGTACCCTACAATGAGCAGTTCTTC.

CDR3 bases: TGTGCCAGCAGCAATACTAGTCCCTACAATGAGCAGTTCTTC. It is translated as CASSNTSPYNEQFF. The chain uses TRBV27 and TRBJ2-1; the D gene is possibly TRBD2 (5 bases). This CDR3 has 14 residues. V was pared by 6 bases and J by 2 bases, with 11 bases between. Germline-derived CDR1 and CDR2 are MNHEY and SMNVEV (reference sequence).

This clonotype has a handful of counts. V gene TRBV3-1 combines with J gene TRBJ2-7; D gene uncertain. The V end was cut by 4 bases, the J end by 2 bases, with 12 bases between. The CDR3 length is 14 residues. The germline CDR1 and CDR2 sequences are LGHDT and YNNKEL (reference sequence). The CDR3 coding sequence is TGTGCCAGCAGCCGACTGTGGAGTGCCTACGAGCAGTACTTC. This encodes CASSRLWSAYEQYF.

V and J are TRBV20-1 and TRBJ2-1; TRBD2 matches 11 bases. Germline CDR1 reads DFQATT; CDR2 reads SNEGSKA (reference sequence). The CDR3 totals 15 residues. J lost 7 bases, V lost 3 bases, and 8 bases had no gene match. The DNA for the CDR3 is TGCAGTGCTAGGCAGACTAGCGGGGTGTGGAATGAGCAGTTCTTC. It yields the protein CSARQTSGVWNEQFF.

CDR3 nucleotides: TGCAGTGCTAGAAAGGCAGGGGCCATTCAGTACTTC. Protein product: CSARKAGAIQYF. This rearrangement joins TRBV20-1 to TRBJ2-4; TRBD1 is a possible D gene (6 bases). CDR1 and CDR2 (germline): DFQATT, SNEGSKA (reference sequence). This CDR3 has 12 amino acids. V was pared by 2 bases and J by 9 bases, with 11 bases between.

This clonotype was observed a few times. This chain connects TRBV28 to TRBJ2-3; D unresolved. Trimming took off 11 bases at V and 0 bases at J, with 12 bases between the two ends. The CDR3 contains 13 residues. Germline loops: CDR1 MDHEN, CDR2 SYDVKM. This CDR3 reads CAAAGPSTDTQYF. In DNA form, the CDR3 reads TGTGCCGCGGCTGGGCCGAGCACAGATACGCAGTATTTT.

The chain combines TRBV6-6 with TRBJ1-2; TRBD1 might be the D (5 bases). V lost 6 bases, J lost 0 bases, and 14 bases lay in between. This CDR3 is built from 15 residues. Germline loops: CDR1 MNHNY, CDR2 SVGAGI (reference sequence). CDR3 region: CASRPDQGANYGYTF. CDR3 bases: TGTGCCAGCAGACCCGACCAGGGAGCTAACTATGGCTACACCTTC.

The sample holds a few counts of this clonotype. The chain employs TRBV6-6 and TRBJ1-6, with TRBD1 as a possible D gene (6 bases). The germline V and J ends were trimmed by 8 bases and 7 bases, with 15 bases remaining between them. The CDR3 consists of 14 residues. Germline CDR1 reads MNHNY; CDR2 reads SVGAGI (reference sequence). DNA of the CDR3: TGTGCCAGCGAGATAGGACAGCTAAATTCACCCCTCCACTTT. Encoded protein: CASEIGQLNSPLHF.

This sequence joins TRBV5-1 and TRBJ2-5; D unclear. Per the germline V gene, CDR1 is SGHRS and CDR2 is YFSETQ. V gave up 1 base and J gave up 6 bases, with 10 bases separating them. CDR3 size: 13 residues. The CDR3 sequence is CASSLPGGKTQYF. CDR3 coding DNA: TGCGCCAGCAGCTTGCCGGGCGGCAAGACCCAGTACTTC.

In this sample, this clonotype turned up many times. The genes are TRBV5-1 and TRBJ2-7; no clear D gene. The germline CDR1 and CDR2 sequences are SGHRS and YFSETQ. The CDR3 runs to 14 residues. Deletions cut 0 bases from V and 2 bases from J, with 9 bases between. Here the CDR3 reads CASSLETPAYEQYF. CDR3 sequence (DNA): TGCGCCAGCAGCTTGGAGACGCCAGCCTACGAGCAGTACTTC.

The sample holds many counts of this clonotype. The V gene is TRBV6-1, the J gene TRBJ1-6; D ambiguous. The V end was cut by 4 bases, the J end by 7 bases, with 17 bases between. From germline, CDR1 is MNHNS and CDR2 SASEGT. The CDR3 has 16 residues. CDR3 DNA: TGTGCCAGCAGTGGATCCCCAGGCTGGCGGAATTCACCCCTCCACTTT. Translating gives CASSGSPGWRNSPLHF.